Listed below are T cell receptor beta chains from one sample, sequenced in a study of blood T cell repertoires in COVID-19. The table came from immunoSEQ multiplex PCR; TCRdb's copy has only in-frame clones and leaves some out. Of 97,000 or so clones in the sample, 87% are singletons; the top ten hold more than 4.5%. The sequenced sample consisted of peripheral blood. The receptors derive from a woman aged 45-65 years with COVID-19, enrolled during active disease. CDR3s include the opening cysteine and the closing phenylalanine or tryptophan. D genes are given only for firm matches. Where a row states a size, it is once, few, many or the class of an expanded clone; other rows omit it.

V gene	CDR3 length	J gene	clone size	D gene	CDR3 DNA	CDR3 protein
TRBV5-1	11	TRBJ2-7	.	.	TGCGCCAGCAGCTTGGCCGGCGAGCAGTACTTC	CASSLAGEQYF
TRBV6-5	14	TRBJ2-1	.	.	TGTGCCAGCAGGGATGACAGCCTCAACAATGAGCAGTTCTTC	CASRDDSLNNEQFF
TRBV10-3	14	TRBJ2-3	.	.	TGTGCCATCAGTGAGTTACAGACCACAGATACGCAGTATTTT	CAISELQTTDTQYF
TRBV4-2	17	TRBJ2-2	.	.	TGTGCCAGCAGCCAAGAAGGGTGGCGGGGGAACACCGGGGAGCTGTTTTTT	CASSQEGWRGNTGELFF
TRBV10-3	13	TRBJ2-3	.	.	TGTGCCATCAGTAAGGACAGTTCAGATACGCAGTATTTT	CAISKDSSDTQYF
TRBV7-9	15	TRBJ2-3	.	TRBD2	TGTGCCAGCAGCTTCGGCGGGGGGCGCACAGATACGCAGTATTTT	CASSFGGGRTDTQYF
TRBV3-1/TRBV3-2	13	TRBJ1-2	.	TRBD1	TGTGCCAGCAGCGTTCAGGGGGGCTATGGCTACACCTTC	CASSVQGGYGYTF
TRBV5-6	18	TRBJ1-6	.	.	TGTGCCAGCAGCCCGGGGGGGGCAATCGGGTCCTATAATTCACCCCTCCACTTT	CASSPGGAIGSYNSPLHF
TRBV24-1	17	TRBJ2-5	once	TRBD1	TGTGCCACCAGTGATTCCCAGATGGACAGGGGGGGAGAGACCCAGTACTTC	CATSDSQMDRGGETQYF
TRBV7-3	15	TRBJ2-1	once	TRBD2	TGTGCCAGCAGCTTAGGGCTAGCGGGGCCCGATGAGCAGTTCTTC	CASSLGLAGPDEQFF
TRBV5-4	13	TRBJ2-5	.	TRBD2	TGTGCCAGCAGCTTGTGGGGGGGGGAGACCCAGTACTTC	CASSLWGGETQYF
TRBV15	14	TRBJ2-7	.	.	TGTGCCACCAGCAGAGGACAGAGACCCTACGAGCAGTACTTC	CATSRGQRPYEQYF
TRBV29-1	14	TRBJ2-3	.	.	TGCAGCGTTCTTGGAGGCGGGACGGCAGATACGCAGTATTTT	CSVLGGGTADTQYF
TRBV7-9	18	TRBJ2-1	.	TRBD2	TGTGCCAGCAGCTCGAGGGGACTAGCGGGGGCCTCCTACAATGAGCAGTTCTTC	CASSSRGLAGASYNEQFF
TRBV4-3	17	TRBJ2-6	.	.	TGCGCCAGCAGCCAAGATCCCTGGGCTGCTGGGGCCAACGTCCTGACTTTC	CASSQDPWAAGANVLTF
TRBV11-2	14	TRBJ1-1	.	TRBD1	TGTGCCAGCAGCGGGGGACAGGGGAACACTGAAGCTTTCTTT	CASSGGQGNTEAFF
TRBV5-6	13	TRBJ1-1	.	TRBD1	TGTGCCAGCAGCTGGGACAGGGCTGGCGAAGCTTTCTTT	CASSWDRAGEAFF
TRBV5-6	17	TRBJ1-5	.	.	TGTGCCAGCAGCTCTTGGCGGCACCTTATAGGGGGTCAGCCCCAGCATTTT	CASSSWRHLIGGQPQHF
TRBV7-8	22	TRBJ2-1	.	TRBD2	TGTGCCAGCAGCTTCCCCAGGGAGATAGGACTAGCGGGGGACTCCTCCTACAATGAGCAGTTCTTC	CASSFPREIGLAGDSSYNEQFF
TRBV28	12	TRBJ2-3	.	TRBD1	TGTGCCAGCAGGTCCGGGACAGCGCAGCAGTATTTT	CASRSGTAQQYF
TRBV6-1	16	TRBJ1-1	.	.	TGTGCCAGCAGTGAATACGGCGTCGGGGGGCGCACTGAAGCTTTCTTT	CASSEYGVGGRTEAFF
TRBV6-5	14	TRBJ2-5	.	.	TGTGCCAGCAGTACCAACGACAGGATAGAGACCCAGTACTTC	CASSTNDRIETQYF
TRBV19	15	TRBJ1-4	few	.	TGTGCCAGTAGTATAGCGAAACAGGGCGGTGAAAAACTGTTTTTT	CASSIAKQGGEKLFF
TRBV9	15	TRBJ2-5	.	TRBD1	TGTGCCAGCAGCCATCCAAAGGGGGCGGGTGAGACCCAGTACTTC	CASSHPKGAGETQYF
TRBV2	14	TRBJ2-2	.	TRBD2	TGTGCCAGCAGGCCGATAGCGGGGACCGGGGAGCTGTTTTTT	CASRPIAGTGELFF
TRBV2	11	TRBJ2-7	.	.	TGTGCCAGCAGTACTCTATACGAGCAGTACTTC	CASSTLYEQYF
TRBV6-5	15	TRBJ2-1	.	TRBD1	TGTGCCACCCTCCCGGCAGGGGGTTGGATCAATGAGCAGTTCTTC	CATLPAGGWINEQFF
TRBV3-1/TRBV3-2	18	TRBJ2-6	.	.	TGTGCCAGCAGCCATCTAGGACAGTACGGCTCTGGGGCCAACGTCCTGACTTTC	CASSHLGQYGSGANVLTF
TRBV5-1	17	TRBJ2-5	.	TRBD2	TGCGCCAGCAGCTTGGACGAGCGGGGAGCAAACCAAGAGACCCAGTACTTC	CASSLDERGANQETQYF
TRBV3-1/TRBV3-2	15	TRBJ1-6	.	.	TGTGCCAGCAGCCAAGACCGGGTACTAGGCCCCCCCCTCCACTTT	CASSQDRVLGPPLHF
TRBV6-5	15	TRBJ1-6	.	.	TGTGCCAGCAGTTACAATTGGGACACAAATTCACCCCTCCACTTT	CASSYNWDTNSPLHF
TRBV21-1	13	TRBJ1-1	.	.	TGTGCCAGCAGCACCGGACACGTCAGGGAAGCTTTCTTT	CASSTGHVREAFF
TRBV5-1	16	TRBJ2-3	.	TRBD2	TGCGCCAGCAGCTTGGGGGACTACCTAAGCACAGATACGCAGTATTTT	CASSLGDYLSTDTQYF
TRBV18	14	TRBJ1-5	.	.	TGTGCCAGCTCACCACCGGGGGGGGACCAGCCCCAGCATTTT	CASSPPGGDQPQHF
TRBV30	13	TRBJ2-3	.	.	TGTGCCTGGAGAATAGTGGGAGACGATACGCAGTATTTT	CAWRIVGDDTQYF
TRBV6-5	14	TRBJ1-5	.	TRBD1	TGTGCCAGCAGCGGACAGGGTGGCAATCAGCCCCAGCATTTT	CASSGQGGNQPQHF
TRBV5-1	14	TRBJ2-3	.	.	TGCGCCAGCAGCTTGGCCCCGGTCCCAGATACGCAGTATTTT	CASSLAPVPDTQYF
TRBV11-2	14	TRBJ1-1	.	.	TGTGCCAGCAGCGCGGGACGGTGGAACACTGAAGCTTTCTTT	CASSAGRWNTEAFF
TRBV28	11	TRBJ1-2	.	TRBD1	TGTGCCACCGGGACAGTCTATGGCTACACCTTC	CATGTVYGYTF
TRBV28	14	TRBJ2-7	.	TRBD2	TGTGCCAGCAGCTCTAGCGGGGCTGCCTACGAGCAGTACTTC	CASSSSGAAYEQYF
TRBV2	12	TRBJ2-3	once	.	TGTGCCAGCAGACCGCAGGCGGATACGCAGTATTTT	CASRPQADTQYF
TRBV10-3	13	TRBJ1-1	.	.	TGTGCCATCAGTGCCGGGGGGGCAACTGAAGCTTTCTTT	CAISAGGATEAFF
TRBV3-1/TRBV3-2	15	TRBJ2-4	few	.	TGTGCCAGCAGCCCGAAGAAACTAGCCAAAAACATTCAGTACTTC	CASSPKKLAKNIQYF
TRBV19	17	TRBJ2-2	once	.	TGTGCCAGTAGTGAAGGGGTTTCCCCCTTGAACACCGGGGAGCTGTTTTTT	CASSEGVSPLNTGELFF
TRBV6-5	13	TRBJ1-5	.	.	TGTGCCAGCATTGGGCAGACCAATCAGCCCCAGCATTTT	CASIGQTNQPQHF
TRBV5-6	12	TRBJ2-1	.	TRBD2	TGTGCCAGCAGCTCTGGACTAGTTGGGCAGTTCTTC	CASSSGLVGQFF
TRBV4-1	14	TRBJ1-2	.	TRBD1	TGCGCCAGCAGCCAAGTCGAGACAGGGTATGGCTACACCTTC	CASSQVETGYGYTF
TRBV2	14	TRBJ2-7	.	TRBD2	TGTGCCAGCAGTGGGGCCGGGGGGAGTTACGAGCAGTACTTC	CASSGAGGSYEQYF
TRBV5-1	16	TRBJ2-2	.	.	TGCGCCAGCAGCCTGATGACTGGAGGGTTCACCGGGGAGCTGTTTTTT	CASSLMTGGFTGELFF